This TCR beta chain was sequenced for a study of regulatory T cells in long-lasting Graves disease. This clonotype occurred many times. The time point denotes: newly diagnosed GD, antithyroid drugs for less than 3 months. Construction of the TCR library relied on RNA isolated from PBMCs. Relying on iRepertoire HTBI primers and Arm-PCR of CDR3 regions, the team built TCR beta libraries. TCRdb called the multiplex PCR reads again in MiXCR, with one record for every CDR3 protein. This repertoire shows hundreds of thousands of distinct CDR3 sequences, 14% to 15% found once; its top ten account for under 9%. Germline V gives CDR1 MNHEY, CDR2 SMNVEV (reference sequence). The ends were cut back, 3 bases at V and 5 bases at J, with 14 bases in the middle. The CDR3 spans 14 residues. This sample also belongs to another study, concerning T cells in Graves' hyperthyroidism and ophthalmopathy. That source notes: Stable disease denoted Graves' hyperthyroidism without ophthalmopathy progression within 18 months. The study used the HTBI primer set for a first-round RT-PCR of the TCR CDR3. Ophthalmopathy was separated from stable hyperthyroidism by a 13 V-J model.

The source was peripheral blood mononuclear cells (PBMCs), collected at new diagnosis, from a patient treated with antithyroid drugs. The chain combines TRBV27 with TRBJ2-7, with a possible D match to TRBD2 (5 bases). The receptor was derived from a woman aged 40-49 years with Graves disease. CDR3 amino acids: CASSFSAVIHEQYF. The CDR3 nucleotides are TGTGCCAGCAGTTTTAGCGCAGTAATCCACGAGCAGTACTTC.